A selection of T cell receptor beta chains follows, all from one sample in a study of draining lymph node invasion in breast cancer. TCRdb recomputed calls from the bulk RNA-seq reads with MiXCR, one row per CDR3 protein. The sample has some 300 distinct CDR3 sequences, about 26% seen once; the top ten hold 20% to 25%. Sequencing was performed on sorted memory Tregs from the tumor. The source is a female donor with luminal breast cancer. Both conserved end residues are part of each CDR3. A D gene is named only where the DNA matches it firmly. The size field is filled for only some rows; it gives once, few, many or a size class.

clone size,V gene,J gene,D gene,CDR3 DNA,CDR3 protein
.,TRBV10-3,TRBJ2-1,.,TGTGCCATCGGGCCGGACTTGAATGAGCAGTTCTTC,CAIGPDLNEQFF
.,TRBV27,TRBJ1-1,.,TGTGCCAGCAGTTCCCGAGGGGCGGGGACTGAAGCTTTCTTT,CASSSRGAGTEAFF
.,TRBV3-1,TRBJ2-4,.,TGTGCCAGCAGCCAAAAGGAAGTTGGCAAAAACATTCAGTACTTT,CASSQKEVGKNIQYF
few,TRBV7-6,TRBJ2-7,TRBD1,TGTGCCAGCAGCTTGGGACAGGGGGCGGGCGAGCAGTACTTC,CASSLGQGAGEQYF
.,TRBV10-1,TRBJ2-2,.,TGCGCCAGCAGCGAGGGACTGAAACTCACCGGGGAGCTGTTTTTT,CASSEGLKLTGELFF
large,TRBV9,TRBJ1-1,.,TGTGCCAGCAGCGTAGTAGAGACAACCTCTGAAGCTTTCTTT,CASSVVETTSEAFF
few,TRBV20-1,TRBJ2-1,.,TGCAGTGCTAGACACCTCAGGGGTGAGGGCTACAATGAGCAGTTCTTC,CSARHLRGEGYNEQFF
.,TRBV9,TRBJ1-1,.,TGTGCCAGCAGCGTAGCTGGGCCAAATGGTGAAGCTTTCTTT,CASSVAGPNGEAFF
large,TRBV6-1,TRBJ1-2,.,TGTGCCAGCAGTATAACAGGGTTCACCTATGGCTACACCTTC,CASSITGFTYGYTF
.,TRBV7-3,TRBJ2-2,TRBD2,TGTGCCAGTAGCTTAACAGGGAGCGGGGGCCCGAACACCGGGGAGCTGTTTTTT,CASSLTGSGGPNTGELFF
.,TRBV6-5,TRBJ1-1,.,TGTGCCAGCAGTACCCGGGGAAGAGAAGCTTTCTTT,CASSTRGREAFF
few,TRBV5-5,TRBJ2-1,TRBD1,TGTGCCAGCAGCATGGGACAGGGGGTCTACAATGAGCAGTTCTTC,CASSMGQGVYNEQFF
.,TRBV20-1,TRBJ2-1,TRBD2,TGCAGTGTTGGGACTAGCGGCGTCTCGGATGAGCAGTTCTTC,CSVGTSGVSDEQFF
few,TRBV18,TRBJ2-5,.,TGTGCCAGCTCACCACCGGACTCAAAACTTCGACCTTGGGAGACCCAGTACTTC,CASSPPDSKLRPWETQYF
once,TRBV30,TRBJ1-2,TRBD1,TGTGCCTGGAGTAAAGGACAGGGGAGGCACTATGGCTACACCTTC,CAWSKGQGRHYGYTF
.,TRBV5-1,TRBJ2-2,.,TGCGCCAGCAGACCAACAGGCACCGGGGAGCTGTTTTTT,CASRPTGTGELFF
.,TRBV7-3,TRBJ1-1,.,TGTGCCAGCAGCTCCTCCCGCGGAACTGAAGCTTTCTTT,CASSSSRGTEAFF
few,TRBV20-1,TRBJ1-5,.,TGCAGTGCTAGAGGGGGGGTCGGCCAGCCCCAGCATTTT,CSARGGVGQPQHF
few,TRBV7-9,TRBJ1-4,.,TGTGCCAGCAGCTCCAGGGGATTGGGGGAAAAACTGTTTTTT,CASSSRGLGEKLFF
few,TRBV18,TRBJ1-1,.,TGTGCCAGCTCAAAGGCCACAGTCACAGGGAACACTGAAGCTTTCTTT,CASSKATVTGNTEAFF
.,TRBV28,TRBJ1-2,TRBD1,TGTGCCAGCAGTCCTCCCCAGGGACAGGGATATGGCTACACCTTC,CASSPPQGQGYGYTF
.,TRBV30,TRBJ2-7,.,TGTGCCTGGAGTGTACTTCGGCAGGAGGGCGAGCAGTACTTC,CAWSVLRQEGEQYF
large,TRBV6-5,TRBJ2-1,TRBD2,TGTGCCAGCGCCCTAGCGGGGGGCTTTCTCTTCAATGAGCAGTTCTTC,CASALAGGFLFNEQFF